The count of the clone carrying this T cell receptor (beta chain) is one. The data were taken from a study of blood T cells in healthy people across ages. Together with a sample-barcoded 5' primer, a J-beta primer mix was included in a second PCR lasting about 6 to 12 cycles. TCRdb itself ran the 5' RACE reads through MiXCR, one entry per CDR3 protein. The sample includes some 920,000 distinct CDR3 sequences, roughly 51% of them seen just once. Germline V gene sequence: CDR1 SGHDT, CDR2 YYEEEE. The CDR3 has 14 amino acids. Sequenced material: blood. The chain links TRBV5-6 to TRBJ2-4; no firm D call. The better agreement between TRBJ2-7 and the DNA end casts doubt on the J call. The source of this sequence is a woman in her sixties in good health. The CDR3 region is CASTHGLGYYEQYF. As DNA, the CDR3 is TGTGCCAGCACTCACGGGTTGGGCTACTACGAGCAGTACTTC.